The entry that follows covers one TCR beta chain sequence. Its antigen is unknown. These data belong to a study of blood T cells in healthy people across ages. Findings and limits, study-wide: Significant beta diversity loss was already apparent by age approximately 40, declining roughly linearly. Among long-lived donors, naive CD4+ cells were more numerous and diversity higher than in aged donors.

The CDR3 has 14 residues. From germline, CDR1 is DFQATT and CDR2 SNEGSKA (reference sequence). With a J-beta primer mix and a sample-barcoded 5' primer, a second PCR ran about 6 to 11 cycles. TCRdb redid the calling of the 5' RACE reads with MiXCR, one entry per CDR3 protein. Of a few hundred thousand distinct CDR3 sequences in the sample, 25% to 30% were seen once. The V call is TRBV20-1, the J call TRBJ2-5, with 9 bases aligning to TRBD2. The better agreement between TRBJ2-1 and the DNA end casts doubt on the J call. Input material: blood. The source of this sequence is a woman aged 70 to 79 in good health. The CDR3 reads CSARLAGLGDEQFF. The CDR3 DNA sequence: TGCAGTGCTAGACTAGCGGGACTTGGCGATGAGCAGTTCTTC.